By share, the clone carrying this TCR beta chain counts as medium-sized. Germline V gene sequence: CDR1 MNHEY, CDR2 SMNVEV (reference sequence). Trimming stripped 10 bases from V and 4 bases from J, with 8 bases between. This CDR3 comprises 10 residues. The data are from a study of CD4+ T cells in melanoma. Sequencing used immunoSEQ multiplex PCR; TCRdb keeps in-frame clones, though not all of them. Altogether around 12,000 clones are present, about three fifths being singletons, with the ten largest covering more than 8%. Material: cells from a culture (not recorded whether cultured in vitro). J is TRBJ2-7 and V is TRBV27; D is unresolved. This receptor was obtained from a human donor with melanoma. As DNA, the CDR3 is TGTGCCATCCCCCCGTACGAGCAGTACTTC. Protein: CAIPPYEQYF.